This T cell receptor beta chain came from a study of CD8 T cells in ankylosing spondylitis. Notes on the study in general: Significant enrichment of disease-linked clones was reportedly seen in matched ankylosing spondylitis synovial fluid. Seemingly characteristic of ankylosing spondylitis blood was a TCR beta motif consisting of fewer than 10 highly homologous variants. Clones linked to disease, bearing a CD8+ phenotype, were relatively rare in peripheral blood.

This CDR3 is 13 amino acids long. V lost 0 bases, J lost 2 bases, and 7 bases lay in between. The germline V gene has CDR1 GTSNPN and CDR2 SVGIG (reference sequence). This clonotype was seen a few times. Its antigen remains unidentified. It was by quantitative 5'-RACE with molecular barcodes that TCR beta libraries were made. MiXCR, run by TCRdb on the 5' RACE reads, gives a single entry per CDR3 protein. This sample has fewer than 250,000 distinct CDR3 sequences; 8% to 11% occur once, and the top ten carry around 3%. This chain uses TRBV30 with TRBJ1-2, with D uncertain. The TCR sequence derives from a male donor with ankylosing spondylitis or in good health (not recorded which). Sequencing was carried out using blood, either unsorted or a sorted T cell fraction (not recorded which). The CDR3 nucleotides are TGTGCCTGGAGTGTATCGGGGAACTATGGCTACACCTTC. Its translation: CAWSVSGNYGYTF.